This is a list of T cell receptor beta chains from one sample in a study of blood T cells in healthy people across ages. MiXCR was run by TCRdb on the 5' RACE reads, yielding one entry per CDR3 protein. The sample includes about 1.8 million distinct CDR3 sequences, just under 50% of them seen just once. What was sequenced was blood. The receptors were sampled from a woman aged 40 to 50 in good health. Both conserved end residues are part of each CDR3. Each record gives: V gene, D gene, J gene, clone size, CDR3 DNA, CDR3 protein. The D gene is left open where the match is weak. Some rows mark clone size as missing; the rest say once, few, many or name a class of expanded clone.

v_gene: TRBV20-1; d_gene: TRBD1; j_gene: TRBJ1-5; abundance: .; CDR3nt: TGCAGTGCTAGTTCGGGACAGGGGGGGAATCAGCCCCAGCATTTT; CDR3aa: CSASSGQGGNQPQHF
v_gene: TRBV6-5; d_gene: TRBD1; j_gene: TRBJ1-6; abundance: few; CDR3nt: TGTGCCAGCAGTACCGGGACAGACTTTTCACCCCTCCACTTT; CDR3aa: CASSTGTDFSPLHF
v_gene: TRBV7-2; d_gene: .; j_gene: TRBJ1-2; abundance: .; CDR3nt: TGTGCCAGCAGCTCCTTGGAGAGACCGGGCTACACCTTC; CDR3aa: CASSSLERPGYTF
v_gene: TRBV27; d_gene: .; j_gene: TRBJ1-2; abundance: few; CDR3nt: TGTGCCAGCAGTTCAGGCAGACCCAACAACTATGGCTACACCTTC; CDR3aa: CASSSGRPNNYGYTF
v_gene: TRBV4-3; d_gene: TRBD2; j_gene: TRBJ2-1; abundance: .; CDR3nt: TGCGCCAGCAGCCAAGAACCGCCTAGCGGGGGTGAGCAGTTCTTC; CDR3aa: CASSQEPPSGGEQFF
v_gene: TRBV27; d_gene: TRBD1; j_gene: TRBJ1-5; abundance: few; CDR3nt: TGTGCCAGCAGTCCCCTGACAGGGAGCAATCAGCCCCAGCATTTT; CDR3aa: CASSPLTGSNQPQHF
v_gene: TRBV10-3; d_gene: .; j_gene: TRBJ2-1; abundance: .; CDR3nt: TGTGCCATCAGTGAGTCGTGGCAGGGGAGCTACAATGAGCAGTTCTTC; CDR3aa: CAISESWQGSYNEQFF
v_gene: TRBV4-3; d_gene: .; j_gene: TRBJ2-2; abundance: few; CDR3nt: TGCGCCAGCAGCCAAGATATCGGGACGGTCGCGAACACCGGGGAGCTGTTTTTT; CDR3aa: CASSQDIGTVANTGELFF
v_gene: TRBV12-3/TRBV12-4; d_gene: .; j_gene: TRBJ1-2; abundance: .; CDR3nt: TGTGCCAGCAGTTTAAAGGATTTGAATGGCTACACCTTC; CDR3aa: CASSLKDLNGYTF
v_gene: TRBV5-1; d_gene: .; j_gene: TRBJ2-3; abundance: few; CDR3nt: TGCGCCAGCAGCTTGGCCGGTGGGGTTCGTGCCACAGATACGCAGTATTTT; CDR3aa: CASSLAGGVRATDTQYF
v_gene: TRBV7-3; d_gene: .; j_gene: TRBJ2-3; abundance: .; CDR3nt: TGTGCCAGCAGTCTTAACATACAGGGCGTAGATACGCAGTATTTT; CDR3aa: CASSLNIQGVDTQYF
v_gene: TRBV6-5; d_gene: .; j_gene: TRBJ2-5; abundance: .; CDR3nt: TGTGCCAGCACTGACAGGGTGGCCGCGCGGGGAGAGACCCAGTACTTC; CDR3aa: CASTDRVAARGETQYF
v_gene: TRBV23-1; d_gene: TRBD2; j_gene: TRBJ2-7; abundance: .; CDR3nt: TGCGCCAGTTCCCACGTTCCGGGACTACTCTTCTACGAGCAGTACTTC; CDR3aa: CASSHVPGLLFYEQYF
v_gene: TRBV4-3; d_gene: TRBD1; j_gene: TRBJ2-6; abundance: few; CDR3nt: TGCGCCAGCAGCCAAGATAGGGACAGCTCTGGGGCCAACGTCCTGACTTTC; CDR3aa: CASSQDRDSSGANVLTF
v_gene: TRBV9; d_gene: TRBD1; j_gene: TRBJ1-2; abundance: once; CDR3nt: TGTGCCAGCAGCGTAGTGACAGGGGTATATGGCTACACCTTC; CDR3aa: CASSVVTGVYGYTF
v_gene: TRBV11-1; d_gene: TRBD1; j_gene: TRBJ2-7; abundance: .; CDR3nt: TGTGCCAGCAGCACGCCGGGACAGGGGGCGGTTTCCTACGAGCAGTACTTC; CDR3aa: CASSTPGQGAVSYEQYF
v_gene: TRBV6-2/TRBV6-3; d_gene: .; j_gene: TRBJ2-1; abundance: .; CDR3nt: TGTGCCAGCAGTTACGATCCTGTGGGAGAGCAGTTCTTC; CDR3aa: CASSYDPVGEQFF
v_gene: TRBV6-2/TRBV6-3; d_gene: .; j_gene: TRBJ1-2; abundance: .; CDR3nt: TGTGCCAGCAGTTACTGGACAGCGGACGGCTACACCTTC; CDR3aa: CASSYWTADGYTF
v_gene: TRBV5-1; d_gene: .; j_gene: TRBJ2-7; abundance: .; CDR3nt: TGCGCCAGCAGCTTGGCCCGGACCCAGTCCTACGAGCAGTACTTC; CDR3aa: CASSLARTQSYEQYF
v_gene: TRBV6-5; d_gene: TRBD2; j_gene: TRBJ2-7; abundance: .; CDR3nt: TGTGCCAGCAGCCTCATGGCGGGGGGAATCTACGAGCAGTACTTC; CDR3aa: CASSLMAGGIYEQYF
v_gene: TRBV29-1; d_gene: .; j_gene: TRBJ2-7; abundance: .; CDR3nt: TGTAGCGCTGGAGGGAGCTCCTACAATGAGCAGTACTTC; CDR3aa: CSAGGSSYNEQYF
v_gene: TRBV4-3; d_gene: .; j_gene: TRBJ2-4; abundance: .; CDR3nt: TGCGCCAGCAGCCAAGACGCAGGGGAAGGCAAAAACATTCAGTACTTC; CDR3aa: CASSQDAGEGKNIQYF
v_gene: TRBV11-1; d_gene: TRBD2; j_gene: TRBJ2-1; abundance: .; CDR3nt: TGTGCCAGCAGCTTAGTTGCACTAGCGGGGGTGCCGGGATACAATGAGCAGTTCTTC; CDR3aa: CASSLVALAGVPGYNEQFF
v_gene: TRBV23-1; d_gene: .; j_gene: TRBJ1-2; abundance: .; CDR3nt: TGCGCCAGCAGGTCGGGGCCCCTATTCTATGGCTACACCTTC; CDR3aa: CASRSGPLFYGYTF
v_gene: TRBV20-1; d_gene: .; j_gene: TRBJ2-5; abundance: many; CDR3nt: TGCAGTGCTAGAGGGGGCTCCCAAGAGACCCAGTACTTC; CDR3aa: CSARGGSQETQYF
v_gene: TRBV21-1; d_gene: .; j_gene: TRBJ1-6; abundance: .; CDR3nt: TGTGCCAGCTGGGACAGTCAACCCTTCTATAATTCACCCCTCCACTTT; CDR3aa: CASWDSQPFYNSPLHF
v_gene: TRBV4-3; d_gene: .; j_gene: TRBJ2-1; abundance: .; CDR3nt: TGCGCCAGCAGCCAAGATGGAAGGGGAGCCTACAATGAGCAGTTCTTC; CDR3aa: CASSQDGRGAYNEQFF
v_gene: TRBV20-1; d_gene: TRBD1; j_gene: TRBJ2-3; abundance: few; CDR3nt: TGCAGTGCTAGGTGGACAGGGTCTGGAGATACGCAGTATTTT; CDR3aa: CSARWTGSGDTQYF
v_gene: TRBV27; d_gene: .; j_gene: TRBJ1-5; abundance: .; CDR3nt: TGTGCCAGCAGTTTCGAGTATAGCAATCAGCCCCAGCATTTT; CDR3aa: CASSFEYSNQPQHF